The TCR beta chain described here comes from a study of Ad26.COV2.S vaccination and SARS-CoV-2 variants. Study at large: Ad26.COV2.S given intramuscularly, once or twice 56 days apart. Broader study findings: Vaccine and placebo recipients had comparable breadth of non-spike TCRs. Breadth and depth estimates from TCRs may understate total T cell responses.

Treatment described: around 19 received Ad26.COV2.S at low or high dose, single or two shots; 5 received placebo; per-sample allocation not given. The samples were gathered on day 63 after the first injection of vaccine or placebo. The vaccine antigen was prefusion-stabilized Wuhan SARS-CoV-2 spike. Comment on this clone: Its matching antigen is unknown.

Method: immunoSEQ multiplex PCR; TCRdb's copy keeps in-frame clones and lacks some. Among some 410,000 clones listed, around 92% were seen once. The clonotype comes from a person between 18 and 59 years old who received the Ad26.COV2.S COVID-19 vaccine or a placebo. Sequenced material: peripheral blood, taken in a trial of Ad26.COV2.S vaccine versus placebo.

The CDR3 sequence: CASSLAGLAGGPNTDTQYF. The CDR3, as DNA: TGTGCCAGCAGCTTAGCTGGCCTAGCGGGGGGGCCCAACACAGATACGCAGTATTTT. The gene calls are TRBV7-2 and TRBJ2-3; 12 bases map to TRBD2. Germline V gene sequence: CDR1 SGHTA, CDR2 FQGNSA. The CDR3 has 19 residues. The V segment lost 0 bases and the J segment 2 bases; nucleotides outside the gene matches: 9.